This T cell receptor beta chain is from a study of spatial heterogeneity in lung cancer. Overall study context: Beta-chain sequences were consistently detected more often than alpha-chain sequences.

The CDR3 is 14 amino acids. Germline V gene lookup returns CDR1 DFQATT and CDR2 SNEGSKA (reference sequence). The V and J ends lost 4 bases and 6 bases, in that order; junction bases with no gene match: 9. Each TCR cDNA molecule carried a unique molecular identifier. MiXCR, applied by TCRdb to the 5' RACE reads, yields one record per CDR3 protein. The sample has 77,000 or so distinct CDR3 sequences, under 25% seen once; the top ten hold approximately 5.6%. The time point was: sample taken at primary tumor resection. Unsorted samples of tumor, nontumor lung or frozen PBMC had their whole RNA sequenced. This clonotype was seen a handful of times.

The chain links TRBV20-1 to TRBJ2-7; 10 nucleotides agree with TRBD1. The receptor was derived from a male donor with early-stage non-small cell lung cancer. This sample comprised PBMCs, obtained at surgery. CDR3 DNA: TGCAGTGCTACTTCCGGGACAGGGGCTCTCGAGCAGTACTTC. Amino acid sequence: CSATSGTGALEQYF.